The rows below give T cell receptor beta chains drawn from one sample of a study of cytomegalovirus exposure and HLA in healthy donors. Assay: immunoSEQ multiplex PCR; the TCRdb copy retains only in-frame clones and omits some. The top ten hold roughly 3% of the sample, which has under 200,000 clones, roughly 71% seen once. The sample taken for sequencing was PBMCs. The receptors were sampled from a woman between 50 and 59 years old in good health and CMV-seropositive. Both conserved end residues are part of each CDR3. The order of the fields is V gene, D gene, J gene, clone size, CDR3 protein, CDR3 DNA. A D gene is named only where the DNA matches it firmly. Part of the rows lack a size; the others show once, few, many or a class for expanded clones.

>TRBV6-1|TRBD1|TRBJ2-3|-
CASGQGADTQYF
TGTGCCAGCGGACAGGGGGCAGATACGCAGTATTTT
>TRBV5-1|-|TRBJ2-5|-
CASSSSQETQYF
TGCGCCAGCAGCTCTAGTCAAGAGACCCAGTACTTC
>TRBV4-2|TRBD2|TRBJ2-3|-
CASSQGGLAGGTTDTQYF
TGTGCCAGCAGCCAAGGGGGCCTGGCGGGGGGAACCACAGATACGCAGTATTTT
>TRBV7-9|TRBD2|TRBJ2-1|-
CASSRLAGTYNEQFF
TGTGCCAGCAGTCGGCTAGCGGGGACCTACAATGAGCAGTTCTTC
>TRBV19|-|TRBJ1-2|-
CASRTYSGAYFPNYGYTF
TGTGCCAGTAGGACGTATAGCGGGGCTTATTTTCCTAACTATGGCTACACCTTC
>TRBV6-4|TRBD2|TRBJ2-3|-
CASSVTSGADTQYF
TGTGCCAGCAGTGTGACTAGCGGGGCAGATACGCAGTATTTT
>TRBV27|-|TRBJ2-3|-
CASSLGQGNTDTQYF
TGTGCCAGCAGTTTAGGTCAGGGGAACACAGATACGCAGTATTTT
>TRBV6-1|TRBD1|TRBJ1-1|-
CASSEEGTANTEAFF
TGTGCCAGCAGTGAAGAGGGGACAGCGAACACTGAAGCTTTCTTT
>TRBV27|TRBD2|TRBJ2-7|-
CASSLLAGSGEQYF
TGTGCCAGCAGTTTACTAGCGGGGTCTGGCGAGCAGTACTTC
>TRBV2|TRBD1|TRBJ2-6|-
CASSEQGQGLGGANVLTF
TGTGCCAGCAGTGAACAGGGACAGGGTTTAGGCGGGGCCAACGTCCTGACTTTT
>TRBV23-1|TRBD1|TRBJ1-4|-
CASSQSGGQGNEKLFF
TGCGCCAGCAGTCAATCCGGGGGACAGGGGAATGAAAAACTGTTTTTT
>TRBV10-2|TRBD1|TRBJ1-1|-
CASRRGQGQTEAFF
TGCGCCAGCAGAAGGGGACAGGGCCAAACTGAAGCTTTCTTT
>TRBV11-2|-|TRBJ2-5|-
CASSLGTRDTETQYF
TGTGCCAGCAGCTTAGGGACCCGGGACACGGAGACCCAGTACTTC
>TRBV19|-|TRBJ2-5|-
CASSISSGETQYF
TGTGCCAGTAGTATATCCAGCGGCGAGACCCAGTACTTC
>TRBV4-1|-|TRBJ1-5|-
CASSQDPGNQPQHF
TGCGCCAGCAGCCAAGATCCGGGCAATCAGCCCCAGCATTTT
>TRBV6-4|TRBD2|TRBJ2-3|-
CASSVAGGYGDTQYF
TGTGCCAGCAGTGTGGCGGGGGGCTATGGAGATACGCAGTATTTT
>TRBV27|TRBD1|TRBJ1-2|medium-sized
CASSLSAQTGEGYTF
TGTGCCAGCAGTCTTTCAGCCCAAACAGGGGAAGGCTACACCTTC
>TRBV19|-|TRBJ1-2|few
CASSIGEPNYGYTF
TGTGCCAGTAGTATAGGTGAGCCTAACTATGGCTACACCTTC
>TRBV27|-|TRBJ2-5|-
CASSQQVWETQYF
TGTGCCAGCAGTCAACAGGTGTGGGAGACCCAGTACTTC
>TRBV5-1|TRBD1|TRBJ1-1|-
CASRHGQGSEAFF
TGCGCCAGCAGACACGGACAGGGTAGTGAAGCTTTCTTT
>TRBV2|TRBD2|TRBJ2-1|few
CASRSLAGRYNEQFF
TGTGCCAGCAGGTCCCTAGCGGGGCGATACAATGAGCAGTTCTTC
>TRBV4-1|TRBD1|TRBJ1-4|once
CASSHRQGSGEKLFF
TGCGCCAGCAGCCACCGACAGGGGTCAGGGGAAAAACTGTTTTTT
>TRBV10-1|TRBD2|TRBJ2-3|-
CASSGLGRGPDTQYF
TGCGCCAGCAGTGGATTAGGGAGGGGACCCGATACGCAGTATTTT
>TRBV6-1|-|TRBJ2-5|-
CASPRRVGETQYF
TGTGCCAGCCCCCGCCGGGTCGGGGAGACCCAGTACTTC
>TRBV2|-|TRBJ1-5|-
CASSVLSNQPQHF
TGTGCCAGCAGTGTCCTTAGCAATCAGCCCCAGCATTTT
>TRBV6-1|TRBD2|TRBJ2-5|-
CASTRGGKETQYF
TGTGCCAGCACTCGGGGGGGGAAAGAGACCCAGTACTTC
>TRBV10-1|-|TRBJ2-3|-
CASSESAGRDTQYF
TGCGCCAGCAGTGAGTCCGCAGGGAGGGATACGCAGTATTTT
>TRBV6-1|-|TRBJ1-1|-
CASSENRFNTEAFF
TGTGCCAGCAGTGAAAACAGGTTCAACACTGAAGCTTTCTTT
>TRBV6-5|-|TRBJ2-5|few
CASSQTSHQETQYF
TGTGCCAGCAGCCAAACTAGTCACCAAGAGACCCAGTACTTC
>TRBV7-9|TRBD1|TRBJ2-5|-
CASSLPRGLEETQYF
TGTGCCAGCAGCTTACCGAGGGGGCTGGAGGAGACCCAGTACTTC
>TRBV6-5|-|TRBJ1-1|-
CASSARVGYTEAFF
TGTGCCAGCTCCGCCCGGGTCGGGTACACTGAAGCTTTCTTT
>TRBV5-1|-|TRBJ2-1|-
CASSLGGALQSEQFF
TGCGCCAGCAGCTTGGGCGGGGCCCTACAAAGTGAGCAGTTCTTC
>TRBV7-3|TRBD2|TRBJ2-5|-
CASSVGTSGGETQYF
TGTGCCAGCAGCGTGGGGACTAGCGGGGGGGAGACCCAGTACTTC
>TRBV10-1|TRBD1|TRBJ2-1|-
CASSGRDRGFHEQFF
TGCGCCAGCAGTGGACGGGACAGGGGATTCCATGAGCAGTTCTTC
>TRBV25-1|-|TRBJ2-3|-
CASSDDRGALIDTQYF
TGTGCCAGCAGTGACGATCGGGGGGCGCTTATAGATACGCAGTATTTT
>TRBV9|TRBD1|TRBJ2-5|-
CASSVAGGGDPQYF
TGTGCCAGCAGCGTAGCAGGGGGTGGGGATCCCCAGTACTTC